This T cell receptor (beta chain) was identified in a study of blood T cell repertoires in COVID-19. Contact with a PCR-confirmed or clinician-diagnosed COVID-19 case occurred within 2 weeks of entry. Germline CDR1 reads SGHTA; CDR2 reads FQGNSA. V was pared by 2 bases and J by 8 bases, with 8 bases of the junction left unmatched. The CDR3 extends over 16 amino acids. TCRdb's copy holds only in-frame clones and misses some; the assay was immunoSEQ multiplex PCR. The table has fewer than 250,000 clones, 84% seen once; the top ten hold more than 3%. The sequence derives from a woman between 25 and 40 years old who had been exposed to COVID-19. The chain employs TRBV7-2 and TRBJ2-1; 11 nucleotides match TRBD2. Sequenced: PBMCs or T cells enriched from blood (not recorded which). CDR3 nucleotide sequence: TGTGCCAGCAGCTTATCCGGGACTAGCGGCTTCGATGAGCAGTTCTTC. Its protein is CASSLSGTSGFDEQFF.